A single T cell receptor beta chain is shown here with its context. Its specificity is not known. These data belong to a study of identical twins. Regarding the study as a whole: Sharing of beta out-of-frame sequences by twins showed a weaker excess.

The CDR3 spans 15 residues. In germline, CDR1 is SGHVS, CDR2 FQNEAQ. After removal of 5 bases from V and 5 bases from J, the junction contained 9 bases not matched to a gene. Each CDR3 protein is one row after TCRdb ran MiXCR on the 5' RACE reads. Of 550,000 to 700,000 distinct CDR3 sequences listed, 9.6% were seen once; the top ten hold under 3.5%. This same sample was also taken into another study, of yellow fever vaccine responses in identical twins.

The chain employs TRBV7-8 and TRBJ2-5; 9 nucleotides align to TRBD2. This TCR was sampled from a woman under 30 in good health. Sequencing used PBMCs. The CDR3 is CASSPLAGRLETQYF. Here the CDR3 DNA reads TGTGCCAGCAGCCCCCTAGCGGGAAGGTTGGAGACCCAGTACTTC. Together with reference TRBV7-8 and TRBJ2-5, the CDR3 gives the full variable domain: GAGVSQSPRYKVAKRGQDVALRCDPISGHVSLFWYQQALGQGPEFLTYFQNEAQLDKSGLPSDRFFAERPEGSVSTLKIQRTQQEDSAVYLCASSPLAGRLETQYFGPGTRLLVL.